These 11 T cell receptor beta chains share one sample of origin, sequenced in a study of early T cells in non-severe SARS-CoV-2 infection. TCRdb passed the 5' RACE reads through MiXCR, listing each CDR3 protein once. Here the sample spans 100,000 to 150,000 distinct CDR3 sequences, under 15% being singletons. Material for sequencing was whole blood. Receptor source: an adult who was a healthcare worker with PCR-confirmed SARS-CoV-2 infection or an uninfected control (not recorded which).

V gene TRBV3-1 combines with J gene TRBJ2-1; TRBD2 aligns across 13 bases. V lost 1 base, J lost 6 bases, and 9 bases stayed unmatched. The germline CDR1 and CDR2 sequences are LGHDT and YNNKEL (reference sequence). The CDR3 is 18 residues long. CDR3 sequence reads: CASSQVPSTSGGGNEQFF. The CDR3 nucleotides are TGTGCCAGCAGCCAAGTCCCCAGTACTAGCGGGGGGGGCAATGAGCAGTTCTTC.

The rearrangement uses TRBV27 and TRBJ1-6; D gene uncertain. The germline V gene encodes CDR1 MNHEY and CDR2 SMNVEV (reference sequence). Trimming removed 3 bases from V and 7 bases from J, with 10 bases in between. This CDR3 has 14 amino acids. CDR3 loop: CASSFRPINSPLHF. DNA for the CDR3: TGTGCCAGCAGTTTTCGACCGATAAATTCACCCCTCCACTTT.

CDR3 DNA sequence: TGCGCCAGCAGCCCATTTCGGGGAAATGAGCAGTTCTTC. It encodes CASSPFRGNEQFF. The chain employs TRBV4-1 and TRBJ2-1; D is perhaps TRBD2 (5 bases). The CDR3 runs to 13 residues. Germline V gene lookup returns CDR1 MGHRA and CDR2 YSYEKL. The V end lost 4 bases, the J end lost 7 bases, and 11 bases lay between the germline ends.

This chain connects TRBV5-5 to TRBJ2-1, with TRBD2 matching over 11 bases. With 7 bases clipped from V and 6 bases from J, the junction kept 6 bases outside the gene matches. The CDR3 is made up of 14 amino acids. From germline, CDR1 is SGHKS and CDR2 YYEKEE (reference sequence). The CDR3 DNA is TGTGCCAGCTCCGGGACTAGCGGTACCAATGAGCAGTTCTTC. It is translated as CASSGTSGTNEQFF.

The CDR3 nucleotides read TGTGCCAGCAGTCGGGAAGGAGGGGGCTCCTACAATGAGCAGTTCTTC. Translated, it gives CASSREGGGSYNEQFF. The gene calls are TRBV6-4 and TRBJ2-1, with D perhaps assigned TRBD1 or TRBD2 (6 bases each). V shed 5 bases and J shed 0 bases, with 14 bases lying between them. Germline V gives CDR1 MRHNA, CDR2 SNTAGT. This CDR3 is 16 amino acids long.

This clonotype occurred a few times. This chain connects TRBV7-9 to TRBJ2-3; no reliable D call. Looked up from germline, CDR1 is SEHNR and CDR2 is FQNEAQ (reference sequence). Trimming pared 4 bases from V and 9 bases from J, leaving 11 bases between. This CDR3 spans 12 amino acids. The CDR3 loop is CASSSSGSTQYF. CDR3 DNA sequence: TGTGCCAGCAGCTCATCAGGTTCGACGCAGTATTTT.

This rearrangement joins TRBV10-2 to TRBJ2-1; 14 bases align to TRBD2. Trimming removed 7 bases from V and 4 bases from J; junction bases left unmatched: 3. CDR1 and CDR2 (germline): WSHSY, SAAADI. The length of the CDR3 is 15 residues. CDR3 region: CASMRTSGGYNEQFF. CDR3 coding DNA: TGCGCCAGCATGAGGACTAGCGGGGGGTACAATGAGCAGTTCTTC.

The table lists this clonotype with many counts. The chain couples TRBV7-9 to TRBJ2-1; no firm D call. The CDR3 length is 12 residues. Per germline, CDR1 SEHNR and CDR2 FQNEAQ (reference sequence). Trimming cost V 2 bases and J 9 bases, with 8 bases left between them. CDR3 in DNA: TGTGCCAGCAGCTTAACAACAGCTGAGCAGTTCTTC. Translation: CASSLTTAEQFF.

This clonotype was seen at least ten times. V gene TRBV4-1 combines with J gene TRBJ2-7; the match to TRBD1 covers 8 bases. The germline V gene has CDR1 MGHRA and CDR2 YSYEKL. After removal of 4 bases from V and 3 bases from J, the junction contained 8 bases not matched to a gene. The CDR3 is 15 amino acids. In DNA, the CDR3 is TGCGCCAGCAGCCTCTCCGGGACAGGCAGCTACGAGCAGTACTTC. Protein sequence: CASSLSGTGSYEQYF.

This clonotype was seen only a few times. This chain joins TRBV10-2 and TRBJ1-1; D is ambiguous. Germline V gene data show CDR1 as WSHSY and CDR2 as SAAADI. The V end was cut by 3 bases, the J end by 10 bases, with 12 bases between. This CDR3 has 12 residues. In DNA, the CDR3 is TGCGCCAGCAGTGACCAGGACGGTAGAGCTTTCTTT. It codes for CASSDQDGRAFF.

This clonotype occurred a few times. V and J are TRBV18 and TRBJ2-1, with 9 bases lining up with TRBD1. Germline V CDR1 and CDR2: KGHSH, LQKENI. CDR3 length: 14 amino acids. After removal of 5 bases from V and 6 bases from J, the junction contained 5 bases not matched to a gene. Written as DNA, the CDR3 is TGTGCCAGCTCAGCACAGGGGGCGCCCAATGAGCAGTTCTTC. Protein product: CASSAQGAPNEQFF.